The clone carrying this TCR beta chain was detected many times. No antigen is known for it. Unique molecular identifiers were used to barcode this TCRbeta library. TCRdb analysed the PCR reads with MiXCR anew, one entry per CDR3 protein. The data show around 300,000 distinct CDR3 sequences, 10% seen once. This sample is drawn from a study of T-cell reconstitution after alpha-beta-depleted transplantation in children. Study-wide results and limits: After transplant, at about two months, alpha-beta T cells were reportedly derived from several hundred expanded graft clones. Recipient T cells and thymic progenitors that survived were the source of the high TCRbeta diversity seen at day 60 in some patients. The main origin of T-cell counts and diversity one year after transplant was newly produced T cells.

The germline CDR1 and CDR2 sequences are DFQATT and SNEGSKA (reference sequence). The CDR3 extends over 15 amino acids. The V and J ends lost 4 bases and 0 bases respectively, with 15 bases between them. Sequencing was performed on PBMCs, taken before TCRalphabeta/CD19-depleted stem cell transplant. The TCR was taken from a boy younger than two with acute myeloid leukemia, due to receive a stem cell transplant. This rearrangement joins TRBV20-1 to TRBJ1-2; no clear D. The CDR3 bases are TGCAGTGCTACCCAAACACCAGGACCTAACTATGGCTACACCTTC. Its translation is CSATQTPGPNYGYTF.